The 12 T cell receptor beta chains below come from one sample, sequenced in a study of OX40 agonist ivuxolimab in advanced cancers. Libraries were prepared by immunoSEQ multiplex PCR; TCRdb keeps only in-frame clonotypes and omits some of them. The data show roughly 28,000 clones, with roughly 84% seen just once and approximately 14% held by the top ten. Sample: CD4+ or CD8+ T cells sorted from blood, taken in a trial of the OX40 agonist ivuxolimab. Receptors originate from an adult with an advanced solid tumor such as melanoma, head and neck, liver or kidney cancer.

The V and J genes are TRBV11-1 and TRBJ2-7, with D uncertain. This CDR3 contains 13 residues. The germline gives CDR1 SGHAT, CDR2 FQDESV (reference sequence). V was pared by 3 bases and J by 8 bases, with 14 bases between. This CDR3 is CASSLGGEVKQYF. In DNA, the CDR3 is TGTGCCAGCAGCTTGGGCGGAGAGGTAAAGCAGTACTTC.

This chain joins TRBV28 and TRBJ2-7; no clear D. V was pared by 6 bases and J by 6 bases, with 15 bases between. The CDR3 covers 13 residues. CDR1 and CDR2 (germline): MDHEN, SYDVKM. CDR3 sequence reads: CASSQEYGFEQYF. CDR3 DNA sequence: TGTGCCAGCAGCCAAGAGTATGGGTTCGAGCAGTACTTC.

The chain is built from TRBV27 and TRBJ1-1, with D possibly being TRBD1 (5 bases). The V gene's germline CDR1 is MNHEY and CDR2 SMNVEV (reference sequence). The germline V and J ends were trimmed by 8 bases and 4 bases, with 11 bases remaining between them. This CDR3 is built from 12 residues. The CDR3 spells CASSTGGTEAFF. CDR3 bases: TGTGCCAGCTCTACGGGGGGCACTGAAGCTTTCTTT.

The chain joins TRBV7-9 to TRBJ1-4; 7 nucleotides line up with TRBD1. The CDR3 is 15 amino acids. Losses at the gene ends were 1 base for V and 3 bases for J; bases not matched to a gene: 2. Germline lookup yields CDR1 SEHNR and CDR2 FQNEAQ (reference sequence). The CDR3 is CASSLDRGSNEKLFF. In nucleotides, the CDR3 is TGTGCCAGCAGCTTAGACAGGGGATCTAATGAAAAACTGTTTTTT.

The chain couples TRBV13 to TRBJ2-5; 12 nucleotides match TRBD1. V lost 4 bases to trimming and J lost 5 bases; unmatched junction nucleotides: 5. The CDR3 spans 15 residues. CDR1 is PRHDT, CDR2 FYEKMQ, per germline (reference sequence). CDR3 nucleotide sequence: TGTGCCAGCAGCTCCGGGACAGGGGGCCAGGAGACCCAGTACTTC. Amino acid sequence: CASSSGTGGQETQYF.

The chain couples TRBV4-1 to TRBJ1-1, with 8 bases lining up with TRBD1. V gave up 1 base and J gave up 11 bases; unmatched junction bases: 6. CDR1 MGHRA and CDR2 YSYEKL come from the germline V gene. This CDR3 has 13 residues. CDR3 protein: CASSQGTGQLAFF. In DNA form, the CDR3 reads TGCGCCAGCAGCCAAGGGACAGGGCAGTTGGCTTTCTTT.

The chain combines TRBV7-8 with TRBJ1-5; tentatively, D is TRBD1 (5 bases). Per germline, CDR1 SGHVS and CDR2 FQNEAQ. Trimming pared 5 bases from V and 4 bases from J, leaving 15 bases between. CDR3 size: 15 residues. The CDR3 loop is CASSTRPWGNQPQHF. The CDR3 nucleotides read TGTGCCAGCAGCACGAGACCTTGGGGGAATCAGCCCCAGCATTTT.

The V gene is TRBV10-3, the J gene TRBJ2-5; 9 positions match TRBD1. The J call may be wrong; the DNA end is better matched by TRBJ2-7. The CDR3 runs to 16 residues. From germline, CDR1 is ENHRY and CDR2 SYGVKD. The CDR3 coding sequence is TGTGCCATCAGTGACCACCGGGACAGGGCCTCCTACGAGCAGTACTTC. Its translation is CAISDHRDRASYEQYF.

Remarks on this clone: The same CDR3 also results from other DNA sequences found in this sample. The J gene is TRBJ2-7, the V gene TRBV27; TRBD1 agrees at 9 bases. CDR1 is MNHEY, CDR2 SMNVEV, per germline (reference sequence). Germline trimming cut 8 bases from V and 7 bases from J; bases unmatched to any gene: 15. The CDR3 covers 15 residues. CDR3 residues: CASYDIGQGRSEQYF. The CDR3 bases are TGTGCCAGCTACGATATCGGACAGGGGCGTTCTGAGCAGTACTTC.

The rearrangement uses TRBV7-9 and TRBJ1-2; possibly TRBD1 for D (6 bases). Germline V gives CDR1 SEHNR, CDR2 FQNEAQ (reference sequence). V was clipped by 5 bases and J by 4 bases, with 14 bases between them. The length of the CDR3 is 14 residues. CDR3 nucleotide sequence: TGTGCCAGCAGCCCCTGGACAGAAGGCTATGGCTACACCTTC. It encodes CASSPWTEGYGYTF.

The chain links TRBV5-6 to TRBJ2-3; TRBD2 matches at 7 bases. The CDR3 has 16 residues. J gave up 5 bases and V 0 bases, and 9 bases lay outside the gene matches. Per the germline V gene, CDR1 is SGHDT and CDR2 is YYEEEE. The CDR3 here is CASSLALRERIDTQYF. Here the CDR3 DNA reads TGTGCCAGCAGCTTGGCCTTGCGGGAGAGAATAGATACGCAGTATTTT.

The rearrangement joins TRBV28 to TRBJ2-1; D remains unclear. The V and J ends lost 3 bases and 1 base respectively, with 7 bases between them. This CDR3 region has 14 residues. Germline loops: CDR1 MDHEN, CDR2 SYDVKM. The DNA for the CDR3 is TGTGCCAGCAGTTTGTCAGCGTCCTACAATGAGCAGTTCTTC. Protein: CASSLSASYNEQFF.